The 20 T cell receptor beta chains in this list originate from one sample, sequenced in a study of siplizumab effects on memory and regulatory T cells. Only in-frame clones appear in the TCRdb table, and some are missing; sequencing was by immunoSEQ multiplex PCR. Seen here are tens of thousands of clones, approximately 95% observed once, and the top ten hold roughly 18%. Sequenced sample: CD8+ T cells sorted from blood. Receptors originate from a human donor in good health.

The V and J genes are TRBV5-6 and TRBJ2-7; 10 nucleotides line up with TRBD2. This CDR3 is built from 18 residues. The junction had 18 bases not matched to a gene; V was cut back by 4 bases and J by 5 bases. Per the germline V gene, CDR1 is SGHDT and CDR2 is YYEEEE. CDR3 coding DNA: TGTGCCAGCAGCACCGGGGCGCTAGCGGGAGAGGGGTACCACGAGCAGTACTTC. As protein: CASSTGALAGEGYHEQYF. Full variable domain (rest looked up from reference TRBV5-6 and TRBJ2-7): DAGVTQSPTHLIKTRGQQVTLRCSPKSGHDTVSWYQQALGQGPQFIFQYYEEEERQRGNFPDRFSGHQFPNYSSELNVNALLLGDSALYLCASSTGALAGEGYHEQYFGPGTRLTVT.

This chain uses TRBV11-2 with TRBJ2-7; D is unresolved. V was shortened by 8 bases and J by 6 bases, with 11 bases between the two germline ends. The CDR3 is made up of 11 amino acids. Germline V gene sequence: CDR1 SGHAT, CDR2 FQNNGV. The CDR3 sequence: CASGLIGEQYF. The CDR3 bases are TGTGCCAGCGGGCTCATAGGCGAGCAGTACTTC.

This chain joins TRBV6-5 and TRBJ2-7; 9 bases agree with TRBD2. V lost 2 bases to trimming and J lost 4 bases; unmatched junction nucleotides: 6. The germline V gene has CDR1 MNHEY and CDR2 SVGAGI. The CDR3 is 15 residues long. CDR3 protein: CASSYETSGTYEQYF. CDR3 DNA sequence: TGTGCCAGCAGTTACGAGACTAGCGGAACTTACGAGCAGTACTTC.

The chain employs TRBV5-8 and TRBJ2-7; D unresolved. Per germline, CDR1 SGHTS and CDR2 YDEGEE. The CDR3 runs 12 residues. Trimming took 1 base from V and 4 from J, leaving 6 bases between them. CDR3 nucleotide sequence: TGTGCCAGCAGCTTGACTGAGTACGAGCAGTACTTC. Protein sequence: CASSLTEYEQYF. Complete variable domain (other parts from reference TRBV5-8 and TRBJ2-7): EAGVTQSPTHLIKTRGQQATLRCSPISGHTSVYWYQQALGLGLQFLLWYDEGEERNRGNFPPRFSGRQFPNYSSELNVNALELEDSALYLCASSLTEYEQYFGPGTRLTVT.

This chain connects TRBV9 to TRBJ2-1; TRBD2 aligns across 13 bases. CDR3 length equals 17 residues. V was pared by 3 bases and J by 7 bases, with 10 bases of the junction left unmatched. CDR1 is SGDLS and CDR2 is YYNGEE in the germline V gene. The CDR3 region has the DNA TGTGCCAGCAGCGACCCAAGGACTAGCGGGAGTTCTAATGAGCAGTTCTTC. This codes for CASSDPRTSGSSNEQFF.

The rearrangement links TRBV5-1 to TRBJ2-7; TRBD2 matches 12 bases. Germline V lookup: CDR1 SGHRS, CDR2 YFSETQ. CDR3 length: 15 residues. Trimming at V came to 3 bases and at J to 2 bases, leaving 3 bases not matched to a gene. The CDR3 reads CASSWTSGITYEQYF. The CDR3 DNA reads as TGCGCCAGCAGCTGGACTAGCGGGATCACCTACGAGCAGTACTTC.

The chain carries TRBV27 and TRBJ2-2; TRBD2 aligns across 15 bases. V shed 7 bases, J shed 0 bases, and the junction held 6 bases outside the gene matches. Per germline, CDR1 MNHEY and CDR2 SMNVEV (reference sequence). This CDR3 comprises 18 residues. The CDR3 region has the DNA TGTGCCAGCACTTCCGGACTAGCGGGAGGGCCGAACACCGGGGAGCTGTTTTTT. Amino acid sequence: CASTSGLAGGPNTGELFF.

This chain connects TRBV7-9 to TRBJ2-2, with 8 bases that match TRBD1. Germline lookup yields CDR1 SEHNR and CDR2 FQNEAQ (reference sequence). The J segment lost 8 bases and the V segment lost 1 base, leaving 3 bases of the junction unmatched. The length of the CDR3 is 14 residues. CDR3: CASSLGRDRGELFF. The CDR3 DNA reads TGTGCCAGCAGCTTAGGCCGGGACAGGGGGGAGCTGTTTTTT.

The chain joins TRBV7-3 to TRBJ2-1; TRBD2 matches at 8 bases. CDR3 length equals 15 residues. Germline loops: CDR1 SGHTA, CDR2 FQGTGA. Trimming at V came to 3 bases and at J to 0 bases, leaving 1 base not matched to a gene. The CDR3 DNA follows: TGTGCCAGCAGCTTCAGCGGGAGCTCCTACAATGAGCAGTTCTTC. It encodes CASSFSGSSYNEQFF.

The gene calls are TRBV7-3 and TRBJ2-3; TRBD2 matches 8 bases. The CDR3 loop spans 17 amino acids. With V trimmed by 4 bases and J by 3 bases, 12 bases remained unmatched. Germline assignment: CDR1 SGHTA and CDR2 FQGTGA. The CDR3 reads CASSSPGLAGSTDTQYF. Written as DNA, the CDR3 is TGTGCCAGCAGCTCCCCCGGGTTAGCGGGGAGTACAGATACGCAGTATTTT.

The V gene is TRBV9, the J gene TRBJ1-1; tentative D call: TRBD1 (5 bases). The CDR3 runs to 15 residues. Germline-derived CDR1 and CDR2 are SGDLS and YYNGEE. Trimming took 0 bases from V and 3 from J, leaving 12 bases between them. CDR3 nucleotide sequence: TGTGCCAGCAGCGTAGCGGGGGGAAGCTACACTGAAGCTTTCTTT. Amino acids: CASSVAGGSYTEAFF.

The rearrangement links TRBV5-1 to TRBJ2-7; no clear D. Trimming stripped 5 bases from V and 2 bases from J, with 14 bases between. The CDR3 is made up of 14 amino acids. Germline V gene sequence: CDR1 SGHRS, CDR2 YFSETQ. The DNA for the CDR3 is TGCGCCAGCAGAGAAGGCCCTGGGGCCTACGAGCAGTACTTC. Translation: CASREGPGAYEQYF.

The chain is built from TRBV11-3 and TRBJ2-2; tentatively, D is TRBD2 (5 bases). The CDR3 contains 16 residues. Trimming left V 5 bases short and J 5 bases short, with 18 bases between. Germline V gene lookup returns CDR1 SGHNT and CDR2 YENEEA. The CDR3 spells CASSPGSHDLTGELFF. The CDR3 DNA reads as TGTGCCAGCAGCCCGGGGAGTCATGATCTGACCGGGGAGCTGTTTTTT.

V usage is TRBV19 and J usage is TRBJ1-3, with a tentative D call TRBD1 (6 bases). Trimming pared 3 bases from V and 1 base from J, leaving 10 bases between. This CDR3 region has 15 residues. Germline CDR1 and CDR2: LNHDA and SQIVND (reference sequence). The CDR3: CASSIGTPSGNTIYF. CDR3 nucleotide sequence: TGTGCCAGTAGTATTGGGACACCTTCTGGAAACACCATATATTTT.

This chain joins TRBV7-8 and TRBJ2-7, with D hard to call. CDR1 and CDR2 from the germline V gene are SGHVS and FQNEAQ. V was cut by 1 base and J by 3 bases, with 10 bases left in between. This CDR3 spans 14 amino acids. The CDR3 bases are TGTGCCAGCAGCTTAGAGCAGGCTCGCTACGAGCAGTACTTC. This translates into CASSLEQARYEQYF.

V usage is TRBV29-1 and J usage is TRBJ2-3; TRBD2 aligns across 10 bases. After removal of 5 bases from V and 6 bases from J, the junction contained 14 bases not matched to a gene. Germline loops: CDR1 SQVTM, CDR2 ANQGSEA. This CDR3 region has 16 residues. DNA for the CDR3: TGCAGCGTTCGAACACCGGCTAGCGGGAGTCGGGATACGCAGTATTTT. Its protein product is CSVRTPASGSRDTQYF.

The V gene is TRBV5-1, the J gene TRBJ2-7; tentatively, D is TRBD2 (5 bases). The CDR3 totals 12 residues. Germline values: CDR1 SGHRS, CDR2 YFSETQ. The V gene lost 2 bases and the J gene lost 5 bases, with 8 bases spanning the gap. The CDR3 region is CASSLAGNEQYF. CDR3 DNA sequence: TGCGCCAGCAGCTTAGCCGGGAACGAGCAGTACTTC.

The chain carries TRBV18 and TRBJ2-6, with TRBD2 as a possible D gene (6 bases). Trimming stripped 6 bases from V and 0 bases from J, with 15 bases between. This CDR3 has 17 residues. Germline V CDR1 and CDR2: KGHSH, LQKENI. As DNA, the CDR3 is TGTGCCAGCTCCCCCGGGCCGGGACTCTCTGGGGCCAACGTCCTGACTTTC. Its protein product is CASSPGPGLSGANVLTF.

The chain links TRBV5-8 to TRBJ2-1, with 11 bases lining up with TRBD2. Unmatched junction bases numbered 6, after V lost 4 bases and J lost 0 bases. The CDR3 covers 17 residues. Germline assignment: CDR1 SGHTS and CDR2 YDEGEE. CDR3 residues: CASSPDTSGSSYNEQFF. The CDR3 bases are TGTGCCAGCAGCCCGGACACTAGCGGGAGCTCCTACAATGAGCAGTTCTTC.

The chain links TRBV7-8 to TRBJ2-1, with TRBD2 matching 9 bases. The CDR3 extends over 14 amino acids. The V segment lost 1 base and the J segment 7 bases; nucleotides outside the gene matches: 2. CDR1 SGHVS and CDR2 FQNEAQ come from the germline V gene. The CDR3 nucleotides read TGTGCCAGCAGCTTAGTAGCGGGAGCAAATGAGCAGTTCTTC. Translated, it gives CASSLVAGANEQFF.